This T cell receptor (beta chain) stems from a study of OX40 agonist ivuxolimab in advanced cancers. About the research overall: Head and neck, renal cell, melanoma or hepatocellular carcinoma were the cancers that dose-escalation patients had.

Data came from immunoSEQ multiplex PCR; TCRdb stores just in-frame clones and leaves some out. The sample records about 77,000 clones, around 94% being singletons. Germline values: CDR1 PRHDT, CDR2 FYEKMQ (reference sequence). Trimming stripped 0 bases from V and 3 bases from J, with 18 bases between. This CDR3 is built from 17 residues. This clonotype originated in an adult with an advanced solid tumor such as melanoma, head and neck, liver or kidney cancer. The sequencing here drew on CD4+ or CD8+ T cells sorted from blood, taken in a trial of the OX40 agonist ivuxolimab. The V call is TRBV13, the J call TRBJ2-7, with D possibly being TRBD2 (6 bases). The CDR3 region has the DNA TGTGCCAGCAGCTTAGGCCTCGGGGGATTGGTGGACTACGAGCAGTACTTC. Residues: CASSLGLGGLVDYEQYF.